This TCR beta chain was observed in a study of human T cells and chemical hapten exposure. As regards this clonotype: Its antigen remains unknown.

Study observations and caveats: Relative to controls, expanded TCRs formed significantly more large CDR3 similarity clusters. DPC sensitization did not alter TCRs above 1 in 1000 frequency.

This sample's time point: patch test 3, about 24 weeks after DPC sensitization. The treatment denotes: therapeutic diphenylcyclopropenone sensitization with weekly scalp DPC. Each cDNA molecule in the library carried unique molecular identifiers. Each CDR3 protein is one row after TCRdb ran MiXCR on the RACE reads. The top ten clones hold under 2.5% of a sample with 130,000 or so distinct CDR3 sequences, approximately 11% of them seen once. This CDR3 has 16 amino acids. Trimming removed 1 base from V and 0 bases from J, with 10 bases in between. The germline CDR1 and CDR2 sequences are SEHNR and FQNEAQ (reference sequence).

The source material was whole blood, sampled in connection with sensitization to the hapten diphenylcyclopropenone (DPC). The sequence was obtained from a woman in her forties or fifties with alopecia areata. Some clones in this sample may be carry-over from other donors' samples. J is TRBJ1-3 and V is TRBV7-9, with D perhaps matching TRBD1 (6 bases). CDR3 nucleotide sequence: TGTGCCAGCAGCTTAGGGACAGCTCCCTCTGGAAACACCATATATTTT. It translates to CASSLGTAPSGNTIYF.